One and the same sample provided the 2 T cell receptor beta chains below, sequenced in a study of identifying expanded T cells in peripheral blood. TCRdb's copy holds only in-frame clones and misses some; the assay was immunoSEQ multiplex PCR. The sample shows more than 80,000 clones, roughly 88% of them seen only once. The sample was blood. The receptor source for this set is a person between 18 and 75 years old in good health.

The count of this clone is one. The chain links TRBV5-6 to TRBJ1-6; D unclear. The CDR3 extends over 13 amino acids. Germline V gene lookup returns CDR1 SGHDT and CDR2 YYEEEE. Trimming shortened V by 2 bases and J by 9 bases, and 9 bases separated the two germline ends. CDR3 sequence reads: CASSLGASSPLHF. The CDR3 coding sequence is TGTGCCAGCAGCTTAGGAGCCAGTTCACCCCTCCACTTT.

The chain is built from TRBV4-1 and TRBJ1-5; D uncertain. CDR3 length: 16 amino acids. The ends were cut back, 1 base at V and 9 bases at J, with 19 bases in the middle. In germline, CDR1 is MGHRA, CDR2 YSYEKL. CDR3 DNA: TGCGCCAGCAGCCAAGTACGGCAGGACCCCTATCGGCCCCAGCATTTT. It encodes CASSQVRQDPYRPQHF.